The table lists the clone carrying this TCR beta chain with many counts. Time point of the sample: persistent/refractory GD, antithyroid drugs over 5 years with positive TRAb. PBMC RNA served as the TCR library source. These data are taken from a study of regulatory T cells in long-lasting Graves disease. Researchers made TCR beta libraries by using iRepertoire HTBI primers and running Arm-PCR on CDR3 regions. One entry per CDR3 protein, called by TCRdb with MiXCR from the multiplex PCR reads. The top ten clones hold roughly 30% of a sample with approximately 440,000 distinct CDR3 sequences, 20% to 25% of them seen once. Between the trimmed V and J ends, which lost 5 bases and 2 bases, there was a span of 15 bases. This CDR3 contains 15 residues. Germline V gene data show CDR1 as MDHEN and CDR2 as SYDVKM.

The V gene is TRBV28, the J gene TRBJ1-2; D may be TRBD1 (6 bases). This sequence originates from a female donor with Graves disease. Sequences were derived from peripheral blood mononuclear cells (PBMCs), sampled when the disease was refractory, from a patient treated with antithyroid drugs. CDR3 bases: TGTGCCAGCAGTCTTACCCCCGACAGGAACTATGGCTACACCTTC. Its protein product is CASSLTPDRNYGYTF.